One sample yielded the 28 T cell receptor beta chains listed below, sequenced in a study of cytomegalovirus exposure and HLA in healthy donors. 60 Vbeta and 13 Jbeta primers were used in PCR. This table comes from immunoSEQ multiplex PCR, and its TCRdb copy is limited to in-frame clones, with some not included. Among fewer than 250,000 clones, around 83% were seen once, and the ten largest hold 10%. The sample comprised PBMCs. Every receptor here comes from a woman between 50 and 59 years old in good health and CMV-seropositive.

The rearrangement uses TRBV5-4 and TRBJ1-1; D uncertain. Germline assignment: CDR1 SGHNT and CDR2 YYREEE (reference sequence). The length of the CDR3 is 15 residues. V gave up 4 bases and J gave up 5 bases, with 18 bases separating them. The CDR3 DNA sequence: TGTGCCAGCAGCCCCAGCCCCCGGGAAGGGACTGAAGCTTTCTTT. Translated, it gives CASSPSPREGTEAFF. Together with reference TRBV5-4 and TRBJ1-1, the CDR3 gives the full variable domain: ETGVTQSPTHLIKTRGQQVTLRCSSQSGHNTVSWYQQALGQGPQFIFQYYREEENGRGNFPPRFSGLQFPNYSSELNVNALELDDSALYLCASSPSPREGTEAFFGQGTRLTVV.

The chain carries TRBV21-1 and TRBJ1-5; the D segment call TRBD1 is taken from the table without a DNA check. TRBV21-1 is labeled a pseudogene. The CDR3 contains 16 residues. CDR3 in amino acids: CASSLTGGTSNQPQHF. CDR3 nucleotides: TGTGCCAGCAGCCTCACAGGGGGAACTAGCAATCAGCCCCAGCATTTT.

This clone was counted a single time. The chain recombines TRBV21-1 with TRBJ1-5; the table calls TRBD1, which could not be checked here. TRBV21-1 constitutes a pseudogene. There are 15 residues in the CDR3. The CDR3 is CASSKVRVGNQPQHF. CDR3 nucleotides: TGTGCCAGCAGCAAAGTCAGGGTTGGCAATCAGCCCCAGCATTTT.

V is TRBV28 and J is TRBJ1-5, with D possibly TRBD1 on 6 matching bases. The CDR3 length is 14 residues. CDR1 and CDR2 (germline): MDHEN, SYDVKM. V lost 3 bases, J lost 5 bases, and 11 bases lay in between. CDR3 nucleotides: TGTGCCAGCAGTTTTGGGGGGGCCGATCAGCCCCAGCATTTT. Residues: CASSFGGADQPQHF. Full variable domain (missing parts from reference TRBV28 and TRBJ1-5): DVKVTQSSRYLVKRTGEKVFLECVQDMDHENMFWYRQDPGLGLRLIYFSYDVKMKEKGDIPEGYSVSREKKERFSLILESASTNQTSMYLCASSFGGADQPQHFGDGTRLSIL.

The chain employs TRBV15 and TRBJ1-2; D perhaps matches TRBD1 (6 bases). CDR3 length: 14 amino acids. Trimming removed 0 bases from V and 6 bases from J, with 11 bases in between. Germline CDR1 is LNHNV and CDR2 is YYDKDF (reference sequence). The CDR3 coding sequence is TGTGCCACCAGCAGAGATAGGGGGGGCGATGGCTACACCTTC. Translation: CATSRDRGGDGYTF.

The chain recombines TRBV19 with TRBJ1-1; 7 bases agree with TRBD1. The CDR3 length is 12 residues. CDR1 and CDR2 (germline): LNHDA, SQIVND (reference sequence). Trimming took 6 bases from V and 4 from J; bases not matched to a gene: 2. CDR3 protein: CASSTGATEAFF. The CDR3 DNA sequence: TGTGCCAGTAGCACAGGGGCCACTGAAGCTTTCTTT.

This clone was detected only a few times. This chain uses TRBV27 with TRBJ2-2; TRBD1 agrees at 7 bases. CDR3 length: 14 amino acids. Trimming took 7 bases from V and 2 from J; bases not matched to a gene: 4. The V gene's germline CDR1 is MNHEY and CDR2 SMNVEV (reference sequence). DNA of the CDR3: TGTGCCAGCAAGGACAGGTTAAACACCGGGGAGCTGTTTTTT. Protein product: CASKDRLNTGELFF.

This clone occurred once. CDR3 in amino acids: CASSYSLVRTGNTIYF. The CDR3 DNA follows: TGTGCCAGCAGTTACTCCCTGGTCAGGACTGGAAACACCATATATTTT. The chain joins TRBV6-5 to TRBJ1-3; D gene unclear. Germline V gene sequence: CDR1 MNHEY, CDR2 SVGAGI. Trimming pared 0 bases from V and 2 bases from J, leaving 11 bases between. This CDR3 spans 16 amino acids.

The chain uses TRBV7-9 and TRBJ1-1; 7 positions match TRBD1. V lost 0 bases, J lost 8 bases, and 6 bases stayed unmatched. Germline values: CDR1 SEHNR, CDR2 FQNEAQ (reference sequence). The length of the CDR3 is 14 residues. Here the CDR3 reads CASSLADRVSEAFF. CDR3 sequence (DNA): TGTGCCAGCAGCTTAGCCGACAGGGTCTCGGAAGCTTTCTTT. The full variable domain, in which reference TRBV7-9 and TRBJ1-1 provide the parts outside the CDR3, is DTGVSQNPRHKITKRGQNVTFRCDPISEHNRLYWYRQTLGQGPEFLTYFQNEAQLEKSRLLSDRFSAERPKGSFSTLEIQRTEQGDSAMYLCASSLADRVSEAFFGQGTRLTVV.

DNA of the CDR3: TGTGCCAGCAGCTCCAGGACATTTGAGCAGTTCTTC. Translation gives CASSSRTFEQFF. The chain is built from TRBV9 and TRBJ2-1, with a tentative D call TRBD1 (5 bases). The CDR3 loop spans 12 amino acids. Trimming took off 4 bases at V and 9 bases at J, with 11 bases between the two ends. The germline gives CDR1 SGDLS, CDR2 YYNGEE.

This chain connects TRBV6-5 to TRBJ1-2; D uncertain. The CDR3 consists of 13 residues. V lost 2 bases and J lost 4, with 8 bases in between. Looked up from germline, CDR1 is MNHEY and CDR2 is SVGAGI. CDR3 nucleotide sequence: TGTGCCAGCAGTTACGCGGTCAGCTATGGCTACACCTTC. As protein: CASSYAVSYGYTF.

The chain carries TRBV18 and TRBJ2-1, with D possibly matching TRBD2 (5 bases). CDR1 is KGHSH and CDR2 is LQKENI in the germline V gene. This CDR3 contains 15 residues. The V and J ends lost 2 bases and 1 base respectively, with 9 bases between them. The DNA of the CDR3 is TGTGCCAGCTCACCAAATAGAGGGTCCTACAATGAGCAGTTCTTC. It yields the protein CASSPNRGSYNEQFF.

On this clone: An end of the junction does not agree with germline; a read error may underlie this. The CDR3 here is CSSSPLKRATYNEQFF. Here the CDR3 DNA reads TGTTCCAGCAGCCCGCTAAAGCGGGCAACCTACAATGAGCAGTTCTTC. The V call is TRBV7-9, the J call TRBJ2-1; D is perhaps TRBD2 (6 bases). The CDR3 spans 16 residues. Germline CDR1 and CDR2: SEHNR and FQNEAQ (reference sequence).

This chain connects TRBV5-4 to TRBJ1-2, with unresolved D. Deletions cut 3 bases from V and 4 bases from J, with 13 bases between. CDR1 and CDR2 from the germline V gene are SGHNT and YYREEE (reference sequence). The CDR3 contains 14 residues. CDR3 nucleotide sequence: TGTGCCAGCAGCTCCCAAGGAGCGATCTATGGCTACACCTTC. Protein sequence: CASSSQGAIYGYTF.

The genes are TRBV27 and TRBJ1-2, with 7 bases aligning to TRBD1. The length of the CDR3 is 13 residues. V was clipped by 3 bases and J by 4 bases; unmatched bases: 2. Germline CDR1 and CDR2: MNHEY and SMNVEV (reference sequence). CDR3 sequence reads: CASSFPGGYGYTF. The CDR3 DNA sequence: TGTGCCAGCAGTTTCCCAGGGGGCTATGGCTACACCTTC.

V is TRBV14 and J is TRBJ1-1; the D is unclear. This CDR3 has 12 amino acids. In germline, CDR1 is SGHDN, CDR2 FVKESK. Trimming took off 4 bases at V and 8 bases at J, with 11 bases between the two ends. Written as DNA, the CDR3 is TGTGCCAGCAGCCTCTTTAATGCGGAAGCTTTCTTT. Translation gives CASSLFNAEAFF.

This clone was seen more than once but under ten times. This sequence joins TRBV19 and TRBJ1-1, with 7 bases that match TRBD1. Germline V CDR1 and CDR2: LNHDA, SQIVND (reference sequence). CDR3 size: 16 residues. The V gene end was trimmed by 7 bases and the J gene end by 0 bases; junction bases not matched to a gene: 11. The CDR3 DNA is TGTGCCAGTATGAAAGGGGGCGCGGAGATGAACACTGAAGCTTTCTTT. Its protein is CASMKGGAEMNTEAFF.

The chain joins TRBV10-3 to TRBJ2-7, with 10 nucleotides matching TRBD1. This CDR3 spans 15 amino acids. J gave up 6 bases and V 2 bases, and 7 bases lay outside the gene matches. Germline lookup yields CDR1 ENHRY and CDR2 SYGVKD. The CDR3 DNA reads as TGTGCCATCAGTGAGACTGGGGACAGGGGTGGCGAGCAGTACTTC. Translation: CAISETGDRGGEQYF.

This CDR3 is CASSQLAGVNIQYF. As DNA, the CDR3 is TGTGCCAGCAGCCAACTAGCGGGGGTGAACATTCAGTACTTC. The chain employs TRBV4-2 and TRBJ2-4, with 10 bases lining up with TRBD2. In germline, CDR1 is LGHNA, CDR2 YNFKEQ. The length of the CDR3 is 14 residues. The junction had 2 bases not matched to a gene; V was cut back by 2 bases and J by 7 bases.

The chain is built from TRBV18 and TRBJ2-7; the match to TRBD1 covers 8 bases. V trimming: 2 bases; J trimming: 3 bases; junction bases outside the gene matches: 3. This CDR3 contains 14 residues. Per germline, CDR1 KGHSH and CDR2 LQKENI. The CDR3 protein is CASSPTGGFYEQYF. The CDR3, as DNA: TGTGCCAGCTCACCAACAGGGGGGTTCTACGAGCAGTACTTC. Together with reference TRBV18 and TRBJ2-7, the CDR3 gives the full variable domain: NAGVMQNPRHLVRRRGQEARLRCSPMKGHSHVYWYRQLPEEGLKFMVYLQKENIIDESGMPKERFSAEFPKEGPSILRIQQVVRGDSAAYFCASSPTGGFYEQYFGPGTRLTVT.

Comments on this clone: Other DNA variants within this sample encode the same CDR3. The chain links TRBV29-1 to TRBJ1-1, with D uncertain. The CDR3 covers 13 residues. V was pared by 1 base and J by 0 bases, with 6 bases between. The germline V gene encodes CDR1 SQVTM and CDR2 ANQGSEA. This CDR3 reads CSVEGGLNTEAFF. DNA of the CDR3: TGCAGCGTTGAAGGAGGGCTGAACACTGAAGCTTTCTTT.

The chain couples TRBV5-4 to TRBJ2-1; TRBD1 agrees at 8 bases. The CDR3 sequence is 15 residues long. Germline CDR1 is SGHNT and CDR2 is YYREEE (reference sequence). Trimming removed 1 base from V and 8 bases from J; junction bases left unmatched: 8. The CDR3 DNA reads as TGTGCCAGCAGCTTGAAACAGGGGGGTCAGGATGAGCAGTTCTTC. It encodes CASSLKQGGQDEQFF.

The chain is built from TRBV19 and TRBJ1-1; TRBD1 aligns across 7 bases. The CDR3 is 18 amino acids. V was pared by 3 bases and J by 0 bases, with 13 bases of the junction left unmatched. In germline, CDR1 is LNHDA, CDR2 SQIVND (reference sequence). CDR3 DNA sequence: TGTGCCAGTAGTATGGAGCTAGGGGGCTGGAAAATGAACACTGAAGCTTTCTTT. Its translation is CASSMELGGWKMNTEAFF.

The gene calls are TRBV7-8 and TRBJ2-5; tentative D call: TRBD1 (5 bases). The V end lost 1 base, the J end lost 7 bases, and 10 bases lay between the germline ends. From germline, CDR1 is SGHVS and CDR2 FQNEAQ. CDR3 size: 13 residues. The CDR3 sequence: CASSLGAGRTQYF. In nucleotides, the CDR3 is TGTGCCAGCAGCTTAGGGGCAGGGCGGACCCAGTACTTC. The whole variable domain, filled in from reference TRBV7-8 and TRBJ2-5, reads GAGVSQSPRYKVAKRGQDVALRCDPISGHVSLFWYQQALGQGPEFLTYFQNEAQLDKSGLPSDRFFAERPEGSVSTLKIQRTQQEDSAVYLCASSLGAGRTQYFGPGTRLLVL.

This clone was detected only a few times. This chain joins TRBV5-4 and TRBJ1-2; D gene uncertain. The V gene lost 1 base and the J gene lost 7 bases, with 11 bases spanning the gap. The CDR3 length is 13 residues. CDR1 is SGHNT, CDR2 YYREEE, per germline (reference sequence). Here the CDR3 reads CASSLIRVAGYTF. As DNA, the CDR3 is TGTGCCAGCAGCTTGATTCGAGTAGCTGGCTACACCTTC.

This clone was detected once. The rearrangement uses TRBV6-1 and TRBJ1-6; D is uncertain. CDR3 length: 14 residues. Germline CDR1 is MNHNS and CDR2 is SASEGT. Trimming took off 6 bases at V and 1 base at J, with 7 bases between the two ends. CDR3 in amino acids: CASRTGSYNSPLHF. The CDR3 DNA reads TGTGCCAGCAGAACGGGATCCTATAATTCACCCCTCCACTTT.

J is TRBJ1-1 and V is TRBV6-5; no reliable D call. V lost 2 bases, J lost 3 bases, and 16 bases lay in between. The CDR3 covers 16 residues. In germline, CDR1 is MNHEY, CDR2 SVGAGI. The CDR3 is CASSYADGVRDTEAFF. In DNA form, the CDR3 reads TGTGCCAGCAGTTACGCCGATGGAGTGCGGGACACTGAAGCTTTCTTT.

This rearrangement joins TRBV5-1 to TRBJ2-1; 9 nucleotides agree with TRBD1. Germline CDR1 and CDR2: SGHRS and YFSETQ. The V gene end was trimmed by 0 bases and the J gene end by 3 bases; junction bases not matched to a gene: 4. The CDR3 is 16 residues long. As DNA, the CDR3 is TGCGCCAGCAGCTTGGCCGGGACAGGGCACTACAATGAGCAGTTCTTC. This translates into CASSLAGTGHYNEQFF. The variable domain in full, with the rest retrieved from reference TRBV5-1 and TRBJ2-1, is KAGVTQTPRYLIKTRGQQVTLSCSPISGHRSVSWYQQTPGQGLQFLFEYFSETQRNKGNFPGRFSGRQFSNSRSEMNVSTLELGDSALYLCASSLAGTGHYNEQFFGPGTRLTVL.